Shown below are 24 T cell receptor beta chains from a single sample sequenced in a study of blood T cell repertoires in COVID-19. Sequencing was performed with immunoSEQ multiplex PCR; in TCRdb, only in-frame clones are kept and a portion is missing. The repertoire includes approximately 140,000 clones, 80% of them detected once, and 10% to 15% sits in the top ten. The specimen was peripheral blood. Every receptor here comes from a man aged 55 to 70 with active or convalescent COVID-19.

The chain carries TRBV7-2 and TRBJ2-7; 8 bases map to TRBD2. This CDR3 has 15 residues. Trimming cost V 5 bases and J 0 bases; bases outside gene matches: 6. Germline loops: CDR1 SGHTA, CDR2 FQGNSA. As DNA, the CDR3 is TGTGCCAGCAGCCCCGGGAGGGGCAACTCCTACGAGCAGTACTTC. Translated: CASSPGRGNSYEQYF.

This clone was picked up a small number of times. The V call is TRBV7-8, the J call TRBJ1-2; 7 bases agree with TRBD1. J gave up 8 bases and V 3 bases, and 6 bases lay outside the gene matches. Germline values: CDR1 SGHVS, CDR2 FQNEAQ. The CDR3 spans 13 residues. CDR3 sequence reads: CASSLRGLGGYTF. CDR3 in DNA: TGTGCCAGCAGCTTGAGGGGGCTTGGAGGCTACACCTTC.

This chain joins TRBV5-1 and TRBJ2-6; perhaps TRBD2 as D (7 bases). This CDR3 spans 16 amino acids. Germline V CDR1 and CDR2: SGHRS, YFSETQ. V was trimmed by 2 bases and J by 3 bases, leaving 12 bases between them. CDR3 amino acids: CASSLGGAGGANVLTF. The CDR3 nucleotides are TGCGCCAGCAGCTTAGGGGGGGCTGGTGGGGCCAACGTCCTGACTTTC.

This sequence joins TRBV6-4 and TRBJ2-7, with a possible D match to TRBD2 (6 bases). With 6 bases removed from V and 2 bases from J, the gap between germline ends came to 11 bases. This CDR3 is built from 13 residues. CDR1 and CDR2 (germline): MRHNA, SNTAGT. CDR3 bases: TGTGCCAGCAGCCGGGACTCTGCCTACGAGCAGTACTTC. Its translation is CASSRDSAYEQYF.

The V gene is TRBV28, the J gene TRBJ1-1; D possibly corresponds to TRBD1 (5 bases). CDR3 size: 11 residues. V was pared by 4 bases and J by 11 bases, with 11 bases between. Germline CDR1 and CDR2: MDHEN and SYDVKM. The CDR3 sequence is CASSYQGRAFF. CDR3 nucleotides: TGTGCCAGCAGTTATCAGGGTAGGGCTTTCTTT.

The chain combines TRBV11-3 with TRBJ2-2; the match to TRBD1 covers 10 bases. The germline CDR1 and CDR2 sequences are SGHNT and YENEEA. CDR3 length: 15 residues. J lost 4 bases, V lost 4 bases, and 3 bases had no gene match. The CDR3 DNA is TGTGCCAGCAGCTCCGGGACAGGGGTCACCGGGGAGCTGTTTTTT. It encodes CASSSGTGVTGELFF.

V is TRBV12-5 and J is TRBJ2-1; D gene ambiguous. The V gene lost 2 bases and the J gene lost 13 bases, with 15 bases spanning the gap. The length of the CDR3 is 13 residues. The germline CDR1 and CDR2 sequences are LGHNT and FRNRAP. CDR3 DNA sequence: TGTGCTAGTGGTTTGAATGTCGAGTCTACTCAGTTCTTC. It is translated as CASGLNVESTQFF.

The chain employs TRBV2 and TRBJ2-5; 7 bases fit TRBD1. Germline V lookup: CDR1 SNHLY, CDR2 FYNNEI. V shed 3 bases and J 2 bases; nucleotides not matched to a gene: 3. The CDR3 consists of 14 residues. CDR3 region: CASSDDRAQETQYF. CDR3 sequence (DNA): TGTGCCAGCAGTGACGACAGGGCTCAAGAGACCCAGTACTTC.

This chain links TRBV6-2 or TRBV6-3 with TRBJ2-1; 14 bases fit TRBD2. The CDR3 length is 16 residues. With V trimmed by 6 bases and J by 8 bases, 9 bases remained unmatched. Germline-derived CDR1 and CDR2 are MNHEY and SVGEGT. The CDR3 spells CASSPRLAGGPHEQFF. The CDR3 DNA is TGTGCCAGCAGCCCCAGACTAGCGGGAGGGCCTCATGAGCAGTTCTTC.

V gene TRBV4-3 combines with J gene TRBJ1-1; TRBD1 agrees at 7 bases. Germline CDR1 and CDR2: LGHNA and YSLEER. CDR3 size: 14 residues. The ends lost 2 bases at V and 10 bases at J; junction bases unmatched: 10. The CDR3 is CASSQSTRGRVAFF. The CDR3 nucleotides read TGCGCCAGCAGCCAAAGCACAAGGGGGCGGGTAGCTTTCTTT.

This chain uses TRBV10-3 with TRBJ1-1; D might be TRBD1 (5 bases). The CDR3 length is 12 residues. Looked up from germline, CDR1 is ENHRY and CDR2 is SYGVKD. Deletions cut 5 bases from V and 7 bases from J, with 11 bases between. The CDR3 protein is CAISPRGSEAFF. As DNA, the CDR3 is TGTGCCATCAGTCCTCGGGGGAGTGAAGCTTTCTTT.

This chain joins TRBV4-3 and TRBJ2-3; 12 positions match TRBD1. The J segment lost 4 bases and the V segment lost 3 bases, leaving 11 bases of the junction unmatched. The CDR3 is 18 residues long. Germline CDR1 is LGHNA and CDR2 is YSLEER. The CDR3 region is CASSQVGAGTGGADTQYF. CDR3 bases: TGCGCCAGCAGCCAGGTTGGAGCCGGGACAGGGGGCGCAGATACGCAGTATTTT.

The chain is built from TRBV20-1 and TRBJ2-7; 9 nucleotides match TRBD1. CDR3 length: 13 amino acids. V lost 3 bases, J lost 6 bases, and 6 bases stayed unmatched. Germline V gives CDR1 DFQATT, CDR2 SNEGSKA (reference sequence). The CDR3 DNA reads TGCAGTGCTAGTCCGGGACAGGGATCCGAGCAGTACTTC. This codes for CSASPGQGSEQYF.

This clone was counted a few times. This chain links TRBV12-3 or TRBV12-4 with TRBJ2-3; D call uncertain. The CDR3 has 13 amino acids. The ends were cut back, 5 bases at V and 0 bases at J, with 6 bases in the middle. The CDR3: CASSTASTDTQYF. The CDR3 nucleotides are TGTGCCAGCAGTACAGCTAGCACAGATACGCAGTATTTT.

The rearrangement links TRBV6-2 or TRBV6-3 to TRBJ2-4, with D uncertain. The V gene lost 5 bases and the J gene lost 7 bases, with 18 bases spanning the gap. The CDR3 has 15 residues. Germline loops: CDR1 MNHEY, CDR2 SVGEGT. CDR3 sequence: CASSVRAGPKNIQYF. For the CDR3, the DNA is TGTGCCAGCAGTGTCCGCGCAGGTCCAAAGAACATTCAGTACTTC.

The rearrangement joins TRBV27 to TRBJ2-1; no definite D call. Trimming removed 5 bases at V and 7 bases at J, with 18 bases between. This CDR3 spans 15 amino acids. From germline, CDR1 is MNHEY and CDR2 SMNVEV (reference sequence). CDR3 sequence reads: CASSPTSANGNEQFF. CDR3 nucleotide sequence: TGTGCCAGCAGTCCCACGAGCGCAAACGGGAATGAGCAGTTCTTC.

The chain is built from TRBV5-1 and TRBJ1-2; a possible D gene is TRBD1 (6 bases). CDR1 is SGHRS, CDR2 YFSETQ, per germline. The CDR3 is made up of 13 amino acids. V dropped 1 base and J dropped 6 bases, with 10 bases sitting between them. This CDR3 is CASSLIGGDGYTF. CDR3 in DNA: TGCGCCAGCAGCTTGATAGGGGGAGATGGCTACACCTTC.

The genes are TRBV27 and TRBJ1-2, with TRBD1 identical over 11 bases. The CDR3 spans 14 residues. Trimming cost V 2 bases and J 10 bases; bases outside gene matches: 6. Germline values: CDR1 MNHEY, CDR2 SMNVEV (reference sequence). CDR3 coding DNA: TGTGCCAGCAGTTTAATGGGACAGGGGGTCAACTACACCTTC. Translated: CASSLMGQGVNYTF.

This clone has a handful of counts. The V and J genes are TRBV29-1 and TRBJ2-3; 9 bases are a match to TRBD2. The germline gives CDR1 SQVTM, CDR2 ANQGSEA. V dropped 7 bases and J dropped 4; count of bases not matched to a gene: 9. The length of the CDR3 is 14 residues. Written as DNA, the CDR3 is TGCAGCGCCATAGCGGGAGAAGGCGCAGATACGCAGTATTTT. Translating it yields CSAIAGEGADTQYF.

The rearrangement links TRBV7-3 to TRBJ2-1, with 11 bases identical to TRBD1. V was clipped by 5 bases and J by 8 bases; unmatched bases: 5. Looked up from germline, CDR1 is SGHTA and CDR2 is FQGTGA. The CDR3 spans 14 residues. CDR3 DNA: TGTGCCAGCAGCCGGACAGGGGGCGGCGATGAGCAGTTCTTC. It codes for CASSRTGGGDEQFF.

J is TRBJ2-3 and V is TRBV12-3 or TRBV12-4; D is ambiguous. CDR3 length equals 13 residues. Trimming stripped 6 bases from V and 6 bases from J, with 13 bases between. Here the CDR3 DNA reads TGTGCCAGCAGGACACAAACGACGGATACGCAGTATTTT. Translation gives CASRTQTTDTQYF.

The chain has TRBV7-8 and TRBJ2-7, with unresolved D. This CDR3 comprises 14 residues. V lost 5 bases and J 5 bases, leaving 16 bases between the germline ends. CDR1 is SGHVS, CDR2 FQNEAQ, per germline. DNA for the CDR3: TGTGCCAGCAGCCTACTCCCCGAGGTTAACGAGCAGTACTTC. Amino acid sequence: CASSLLPEVNEQYF.

The V gene is TRBV30, the J gene TRBJ1-2; no clear D. CDR1 and CDR2 from the germline V gene are GTSNPN and SVGIG (reference sequence). The CDR3 is 15 amino acids. Trimming cost V 1 base and J 3 bases, with 15 bases left between them. The CDR3 here is CAWSDFPGVDYGYTF. Written as DNA, the CDR3 is TGTGCCTGGAGTGACTTCCCGGGAGTCGACTATGGCTACACCTTC.

The table lists this clone with a few counts. The chain employs TRBV9 and TRBJ2-2; 11 positions agree with TRBD2. Germline CDR1 reads SGDLS; CDR2 reads YYNGEE. The CDR3 extends over 13 amino acids. The junction had 4 bases not matched to a gene; V was cut back by 4 bases and J by 11 bases. The CDR3 reads CASSTGTSGELFF. DNA for the CDR3: TGTGCCAGCAGCACCGGGACTAGCGGCGAGCTGTTTTTT.